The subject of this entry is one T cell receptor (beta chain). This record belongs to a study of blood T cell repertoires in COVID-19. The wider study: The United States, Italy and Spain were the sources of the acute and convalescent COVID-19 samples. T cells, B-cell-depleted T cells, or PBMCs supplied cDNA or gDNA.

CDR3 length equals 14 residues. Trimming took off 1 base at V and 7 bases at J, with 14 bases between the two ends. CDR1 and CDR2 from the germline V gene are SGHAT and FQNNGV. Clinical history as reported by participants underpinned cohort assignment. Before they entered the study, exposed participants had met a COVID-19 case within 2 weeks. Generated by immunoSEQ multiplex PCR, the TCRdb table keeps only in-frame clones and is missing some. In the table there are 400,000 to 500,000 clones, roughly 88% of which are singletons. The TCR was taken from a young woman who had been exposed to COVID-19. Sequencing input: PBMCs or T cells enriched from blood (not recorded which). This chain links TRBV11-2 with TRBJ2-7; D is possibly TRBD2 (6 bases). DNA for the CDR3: TGTGCCAGCAGCTTAGTGGGAGGTGCTAGGGAGCAGTACTTC. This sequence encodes CASSLVGGAREQYF.